The 5 T cell receptor beta chains presented below share a single source sample, sequenced in a study of T-cell memory formation after mild COVID-19. MiXCR, applied by TCRdb to the 5' RACE reads, yields one record per CDR3 protein. Here the sample spans 40,000 to 45,000 distinct CDR3 sequences, 7.3% being singletons. Sequences were obtained from PBMCs or a T cell subset sorted from them (not recorded which). The source is a man younger than 35 who had mild COVID-19 (a few samples of this study predate the infection). Cell type and time point are not known.

The chain is built from TRBV29-1 and TRBJ1-2, with 8 bases aligning to TRBD1. The CDR3 is 11 residues long. Germline-derived CDR1 and CDR2 are SQVTM and ANQGSEA. V lost 7 bases to trimming and J lost 6 bases; unmatched junction nucleotides: 4. CDR3 in DNA: TGCAGCGAGTTGGACAGGGATGGCTACACCTTC. Protein sequence: CSELDRDGYTF.

The chain couples TRBV2 to TRBJ2-7; D is perhaps TRBD1 (6 bases). Germline CDR1 reads SNHLY; CDR2 reads FYNNEI. The V and J ends lost 5 bases and 5 bases respectively, with 13 bases between them. This CDR3 has 13 residues. The DNA for the CDR3 is TGTGCCAGCAGTTCGGACAGCCCAGACGAGCAGTACTTC. This translates into CASSSDSPDEQYF.

This clonotype has ten or more counts. The chain couples TRBV7-2 to TRBJ2-7; D possibly corresponds to TRBD2 (5 bases). V was trimmed by 0 bases and J by 7 bases, leaving 16 bases between them. The CDR3 extends over 15 amino acids. The germline gives CDR1 SGHTA, CDR2 FQGNSA. CDR3 in DNA: TGTGCCAGCAGCTTAGCCGGGATCGGCGTTCAGGAGCAGTACTTC. Amino acids: CASSLAGIGVQEQYF. The variable domain in full, completed from reference TRBV7-2 and TRBJ2-7, reads GAGVSQSPSNKVTEKGKDVELRCDPISGHTALYWYRQSLGQGLEFLIYFQGNSAPDKSGLPSDRFSAERTGGSVSTLTIQRTQQEDSAVYLCASSLAGIGVQEQYFGPGTRLTVT.

This clonotype was recorded many times. The chain couples TRBV6-2 or TRBV6-3 to TRBJ2-7; D gene uncertain. CDR3 length equals 12 residues. Per germline, CDR1 MNHEY and CDR2 SVGEGT. Trimming pared 5 bases from V and 0 bases from J, leaving 5 bases between. In DNA form, the CDR3 reads TGTGCCAGCAGTAAGAGCTCCTACGAGCAGTACTTC. The encoded protein is CASSKSSYEQYF.

Only a few counts were recorded for this clonotype. This rearrangement joins TRBV20-1 to TRBJ1-5; the match to TRBD1 covers 7 bases. The CDR3 spans 14 residues. V dropped 6 bases and J dropped 3; count of bases not matched to a gene: 8. Germline V gene lookup returns CDR1 DFQATT and CDR2 SNEGSKA (reference sequence). The CDR3 protein is CSARPRGYNQPQHF. In DNA, the CDR3 is TGCAGTGCCAGACCCAGGGGGTACAATCAGCCCCAGCATTTT.